The 25 T cell receptor beta chains in this list originate from one sample, sequenced in a study of cytomegalovirus exposure and HLA in healthy donors. Libraries were prepared by immunoSEQ multiplex PCR; TCRdb keeps only in-frame clonotypes and omits some of them. The sample contains approximately 59,000 clones, 80% to 95% of which appear only once. The sample comprised PBMCs. These receptor sequences come from a man in his late teens or twenties in good health and CMV-seropositive.

The chain couples TRBV6-6 to TRBJ1-1, with 9 bases matching TRBD1. The germline CDR1 and CDR2 sequences are MNHNY and SVGAGI (reference sequence). J lost 5 bases, V lost 0 bases, and 7 bases had no gene match. The CDR3 length is 16 residues. DNA of the CDR3: TGTGCCAGCAGTTACTCCCACAGGGGGCGGTGGACTGAAGCTTTCTTT. Protein product: CASSYSHRGRWTEAFF.

V gene TRBV19 combines with J gene TRBJ2-5, with D tentatively TRBD1 (5 bases). The CDR3 totals 13 residues. Germline V gene sequence: CDR1 LNHDA, CDR2 SQIVND (reference sequence). Trimming pared 9 bases from V and 4 bases from J, leaving 15 bases between. The CDR3 loop is CASSRGGAETQYF. The CDR3 DNA follows: TGTGCCAGCTCTAGGGGTGGAGCAGAGACCCAGTACTTC.

This chain uses TRBV5-1 with TRBJ2-7; 10 nucleotides line up with TRBD1. Germline CDR1 reads SGHRS; CDR2 reads YFSETQ. With 6 bases clipped from V and 7 bases from J, the junction kept 7 bases outside the gene matches. The CDR3 consists of 13 residues. For the CDR3, the DNA is TGCGCCAGCAACGGACAGGGGGTGGGTGAGCAGTACTTC. Its translation: CASNGQGVGEQYF.

The chain is built from TRBV11-2 and TRBJ2-7; a weak D match, TRBD1 (6 bases). The CDR3 extends over 15 amino acids. Germline V CDR1 and CDR2: SGHAT, FQNNGV. Trimming pared 4 bases from V and 2 bases from J, leaving 15 bases between. CDR3 sequence: CASSSGPGQTYEQYF. The CDR3 region has the DNA TGTGCCAGCAGCTCGGGGCCGGGACAAACCTACGAGCAGTACTTC.

The chain carries TRBV6-6 and TRBJ1-1; TRBD1 agrees at 8 bases. This CDR3 is built from 15 residues. Looked up from germline, CDR1 is MNHNY and CDR2 is SVGAGI (reference sequence). Trimming cost V 2 bases and J 5 bases; bases outside gene matches: 7. The CDR3 nucleotides read TGTGCCAGCAGTTACAGTGGACAGGGAGGAACTGAAGCTTTCTTT. This translates into CASSYSGQGGTEAFF.

The rearrangement joins TRBV2 to TRBJ2-7, with 8 bases fitting TRBD2. V lost 6 bases to trimming and J lost 3 bases; unmatched junction nucleotides: 4. The CDR3 runs to 13 residues. Germline values: CDR1 SNHLY, CDR2 FYNNEI. The CDR3: CASRAGTSYEQYF. Written as DNA, the CDR3 is TGTGCCAGCAGAGCCGGGACTAGCTACGAGCAGTACTTC.

The rearrangement joins TRBV27 to TRBJ2-7; the D gene is possibly TRBD2 (6 bases). The CDR3 is 13 residues long. Trimming pared 4 bases from V and 2 bases from J, leaving 9 bases between. CDR1 and CDR2 from the germline V gene are MNHEY and SMNVEV (reference sequence). The CDR3 loop is CASSSGSPYEQYF. The CDR3 bases are TGTGCCAGCAGTTCCGGGAGCCCCTACGAGCAGTACTTC.

The chain carries TRBV2 and TRBJ1-5; D not resolved. The CDR3 loop spans 14 amino acids. V gave up 8 bases and J gave up 5 bases, with 16 bases separating them. Germline V gene data show CDR1 as SNHLY and CDR2 as FYNNEI. In DNA, the CDR3 is TGTGCCAGCGTCGACTGGCAGAGTGATCAGCCCCAGCATTTT. Amino acids: CASVDWQSDQPQHF.

The V call is TRBV5-6, the J call TRBJ1-1; tentatively, D is TRBD1 (6 bases). V was pared by 2 bases and J by 7 bases, with 12 bases between. CDR1 and CDR2 (germline): SGHDT, YYEEEE. This CDR3 comprises 13 residues. As DNA, the CDR3 is TGTGCCAGCAGCTTACCTGGACAGCTTGAAGCTTTCTTT. As protein: CASSLPGQLEAFF.

The chain has TRBV19 and TRBJ1-1; D might be TRBD1 (5 bases). V dropped 7 bases and J dropped 3 bases, with 15 bases sitting between them. This CDR3 has 14 amino acids. Germline values: CDR1 LNHDA, CDR2 SQIVND (reference sequence). The CDR3, as DNA: TGTGCCAGTAAGGGGAGATGGGGGGACACTGAAGCTTTCTTT. It is translated as CASKGRWGDTEAFF.

The chain uses TRBV28 and TRBJ2-1; TRBD2 agrees at 10 bases. CDR3 size: 16 residues. CDR1 is MDHEN and CDR2 is SYDVKM in the germline V gene. V lost 2 bases, J lost 3 bases, and 4 bases stayed unmatched. DNA for the CDR3: TGTGCCAGCAGTTTAGCCACTAGCGGGGACTACAATGAGCAGTTCTTC. It is translated as CASSLATSGDYNEQFF.

V gene TRBV5-1 combines with J gene TRBJ1-5; the match to TRBD1 covers 8 bases. CDR1 SGHRS and CDR2 YFSETQ come from the germline V gene. With V trimmed by 4 bases and J by 10 bases, 10 bases remained unmatched. This CDR3 has 14 amino acids. The CDR3 spells CASSADREGGPQHF. For the CDR3, the DNA is TGCGCCAGCAGCGCGGACAGGGAGGGAGGACCCCAGCATTTT.

Only one count was recorded for this clone. The genes are TRBV15 and TRBJ2-5, with a possible D match to TRBD2 (6 bases). The germline gives CDR1 LNHNV, CDR2 YYDKDF (reference sequence). V was cut by 5 bases and J by 3 bases, with 13 bases left in between. The CDR3 loop spans 14 amino acids. The CDR3 loop is CATSQGLAKETQYF. Written as DNA, the CDR3 is TGTGCCACCAGCCAGGGACTTGCGAAAGAGACCCAGTACTTC.

The chain links TRBV7-6 to TRBJ1-1, with D perhaps matching TRBD1 (5 bases). This CDR3 has 15 amino acids. The V end lost 1 base, the J end lost 3 bases, and 12 bases lay between the germline ends. Germline V gene data show CDR1 as SGHVS and CDR2 as FNYEAQ. The CDR3 coding sequence is TGTGCCAGCAGCTTAGGGGCGGGGGTGTACACTGAAGCTTTCTTT. Its translation is CASSLGAGVYTEAFF.

The chain employs TRBV6-4 and TRBJ2-3, with TRBD2 matching 9 bases. The CDR3 is 13 amino acids. V was clipped by 4 bases and J by 5 bases; unmatched bases: 1. The V gene's germline CDR1 is MRHNA and CDR2 SNTAGT. CDR3 DNA: TGTGCCAGCAGTGTTAGCGGGAGAGATACGCAGTATTTT. This translates into CASSVSGRDTQYF.

This chain links TRBV27 with TRBJ2-1; 13 nucleotides line up with TRBD2. This CDR3 has 17 amino acids. Losses at the gene ends were 5 bases for V and 3 bases for J; bases not matched to a gene: 7. Germline loops: CDR1 MNHEY, CDR2 SMNVEV (reference sequence). The CDR3 nucleotides are TGTGCCAGCAGTCCGCGGACTAGCGGGAGTCTCTACAATGAGCAGTTCTTC. It encodes CASSPRTSGSLYNEQFF.

The V gene is TRBV7-9, the J gene TRBJ2-5; TRBD2 agrees at 11 bases. This CDR3 has 16 amino acids. V dropped 3 bases and J dropped 4; count of bases not matched to a gene: 7. Germline values: CDR1 SEHNR, CDR2 FQNEAQ (reference sequence). The DNA of the CDR3 is TGTGCCAGCAGCTTTCTTAGCGGGAGGGCCGGAGAGACCCAGTACTTC. It translates to CASSFLSGRAGETQYF.

The gene calls are TRBV4-1 and TRBJ2-7, with unresolved D. The ends were cut back, 1 base at V and 2 bases at J, with 12 bases in the middle. CDR3 length equals 15 residues. From germline, CDR1 is MGHRA and CDR2 YSYEKL. The CDR3 here is CASSQGLAHTYEQYF. The CDR3 coding sequence is TGCGCCAGCAGCCAAGGGTTAGCCCATACCTACGAGCAGTACTTC.

V gene TRBV21-1 combines with J gene TRBJ2-1; the table's D call, TRBD1, has no DNA check behind it. TRBV21-1 is annotated as a pseudogene. The CDR3 contains 21 residues. CDR3 amino acids: CASSNPSALGQEARGHDEQFF. CDR3 DNA: TGTGCCAGCAGCAATCCATCGGCCCTGGGACAGGAGGCCCGGGGACATGATGAGCAGTTCTTC.

The chain links TRBV11-2 to TRBJ2-7; 7 positions match TRBD2. Germline loops: CDR1 SGHAT, CDR2 FQNNGV. The CDR3 runs to 12 residues. V trimming: 5 bases; J trimming: 4 bases; junction bases outside the gene matches: 2. The DNA for the CDR3 is TGTGCCAGCAGCCGCGGGAGTTACGAGCAGTACTTC. It encodes CASSRGSYEQYF.

The rearrangement uses TRBV5-1 and TRBJ1-4, with D maybe TRBD1 (6 bases). This CDR3 spans 15 amino acids. V gave up 4 bases and J gave up 4 bases, with 14 bases separating them. Looked up from germline, CDR1 is SGHRS and CDR2 is YFSETQ. CDR3 sequence: CASSPLTGNNEKLFF. For the CDR3, the DNA is TGCGCCAGCAGCCCCCTGACAGGAAATAATGAAAAACTGTTTTTT.

The chain couples TRBV11-3 to TRBJ2-7; 12 bases fit TRBD2. CDR1 and CDR2 from the germline V gene are SGHNT and YENEEA. The junction had 9 bases not matched to a gene; V was cut back by 5 bases and J by 4 bases. The length of the CDR3 is 16 residues. The CDR3, as DNA: TGTGCCAGCAGCCTTCTCCTGGGACTAGCGGGTTACGAGCAGTACTTC. Protein sequence: CASSLLLGLAGYEQYF.

The rearrangement joins TRBV28 to TRBJ2-7; TRBD1 agrees at 7 bases. With V trimmed by 8 bases and J by 1 base, 11 bases remained unmatched. The CDR3 loop spans 15 amino acids. CDR1 is MDHEN and CDR2 is SYDVKM in the germline V gene. CDR3 DNA sequence: TGTGCCAGCTTGAAACGGGGCAGGGGGTCCTACGAGCAGTACTTC. Translated: CASLKRGRGSYEQYF.

The rearrangement links TRBV7-9 to TRBJ2-7; tentative D call: TRBD2 (6 bases). The CDR3 extends over 14 amino acids. The germline CDR1 and CDR2 sequences are SEHNR and FQNEAQ (reference sequence). V dropped 1 base and J dropped 5 bases, with 12 bases sitting between them. The CDR3 DNA reads TGTGCCAGCAGCTTAGGGAGGGTTCCCAACGAGCAGTACTTC. Its translation: CASSLGRVPNEQYF.

The J gene is TRBJ2-1, the V gene TRBV9; 12 bases are a match to TRBD2. The V segment lost 0 bases and the J segment 8 bases; nucleotides outside the gene matches: 6. Germline assignment: CDR1 SGDLS and CDR2 YYNGEE. The CDR3 runs to 16 residues. The CDR3 protein is CASSVAASGRVDEQFF. The DNA of the CDR3 is TGTGCCAGCAGCGTAGCGGCTAGCGGGAGGGTGGATGAGCAGTTCTTC.